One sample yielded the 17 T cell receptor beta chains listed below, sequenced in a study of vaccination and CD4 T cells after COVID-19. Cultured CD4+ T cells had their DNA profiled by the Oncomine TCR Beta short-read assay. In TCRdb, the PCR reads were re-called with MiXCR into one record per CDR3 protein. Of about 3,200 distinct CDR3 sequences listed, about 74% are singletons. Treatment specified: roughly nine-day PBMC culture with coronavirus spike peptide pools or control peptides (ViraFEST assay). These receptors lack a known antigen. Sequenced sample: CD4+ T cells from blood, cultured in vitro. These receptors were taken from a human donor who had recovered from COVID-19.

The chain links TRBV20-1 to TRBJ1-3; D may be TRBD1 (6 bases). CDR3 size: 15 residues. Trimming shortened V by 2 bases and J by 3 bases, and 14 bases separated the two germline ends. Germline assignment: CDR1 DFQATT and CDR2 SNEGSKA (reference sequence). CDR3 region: CSARISGAVGNTIYF. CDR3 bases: TGCAGTGCTAGAATCTCGGGGGCGGTTGGAAACACCATATATTTT.

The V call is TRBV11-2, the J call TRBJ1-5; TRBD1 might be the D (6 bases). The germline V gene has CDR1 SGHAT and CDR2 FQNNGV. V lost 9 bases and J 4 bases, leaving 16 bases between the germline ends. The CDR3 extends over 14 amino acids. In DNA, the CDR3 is TGTGCCAGGAGCCGAGGACAGACGAATCAGCCCCAGCATTTT. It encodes CARSRGQTNQPQHF.

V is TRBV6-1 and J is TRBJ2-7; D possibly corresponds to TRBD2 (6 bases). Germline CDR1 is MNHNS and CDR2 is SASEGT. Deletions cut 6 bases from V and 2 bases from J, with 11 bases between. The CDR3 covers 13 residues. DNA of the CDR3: TGTGCCAGCAGAATGCCGGGGGCCTACGAGCAGTACTTC. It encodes CASRMPGAYEQYF.

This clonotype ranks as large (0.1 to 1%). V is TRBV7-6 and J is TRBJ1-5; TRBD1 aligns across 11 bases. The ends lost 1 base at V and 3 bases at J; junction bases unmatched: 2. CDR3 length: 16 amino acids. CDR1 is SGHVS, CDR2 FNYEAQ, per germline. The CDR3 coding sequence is TGTGCCAGCAGCTTAGGGACAGGGGGCCCCAATCAGCCCCAGCATTTT. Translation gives CASSLGTGGPNQPQHF.

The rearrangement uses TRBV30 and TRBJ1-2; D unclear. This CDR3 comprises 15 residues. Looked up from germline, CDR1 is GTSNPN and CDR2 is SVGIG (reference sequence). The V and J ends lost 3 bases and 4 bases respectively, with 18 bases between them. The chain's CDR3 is CAWSGKEGTGYGYTF. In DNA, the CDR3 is TGTGCCTGGAGCGGGAAGGAGGGTACCGGCTATGGCTACACCTTC.

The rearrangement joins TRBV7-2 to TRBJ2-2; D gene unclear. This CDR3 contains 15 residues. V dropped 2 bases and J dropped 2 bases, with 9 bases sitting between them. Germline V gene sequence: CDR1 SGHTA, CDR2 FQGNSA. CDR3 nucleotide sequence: TGTGCCAGCAGCTTATTGGTCTCCAACACCGGGGAGCTGTTTTTT. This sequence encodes CASSLLVSNTGELFF.

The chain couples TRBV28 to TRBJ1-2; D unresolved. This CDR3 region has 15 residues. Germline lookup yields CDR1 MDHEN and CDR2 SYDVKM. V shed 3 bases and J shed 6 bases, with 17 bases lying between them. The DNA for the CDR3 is TGTGCCAGCAGTTTCCCTAAGGGTGGGCCACATGGCTACACCTTC. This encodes CASSFPKGGPHGYTF.

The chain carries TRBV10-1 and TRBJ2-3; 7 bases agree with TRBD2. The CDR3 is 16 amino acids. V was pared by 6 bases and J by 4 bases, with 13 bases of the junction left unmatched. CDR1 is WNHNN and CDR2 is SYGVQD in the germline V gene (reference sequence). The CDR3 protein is CASSRRLADLSDTQYF. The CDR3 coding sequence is TGCGCCAGCAGCCGTCGTCTAGCGGATCTGTCAGATACGCAGTATTTT.

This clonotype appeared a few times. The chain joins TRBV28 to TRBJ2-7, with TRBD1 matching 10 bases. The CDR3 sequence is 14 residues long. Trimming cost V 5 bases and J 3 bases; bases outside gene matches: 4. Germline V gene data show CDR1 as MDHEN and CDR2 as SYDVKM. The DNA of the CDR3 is TGTGCCAGCAGTCCCCGGGACAGGGGCTACGAGCAGTACTTC. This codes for CASSPRDRGYEQYF.

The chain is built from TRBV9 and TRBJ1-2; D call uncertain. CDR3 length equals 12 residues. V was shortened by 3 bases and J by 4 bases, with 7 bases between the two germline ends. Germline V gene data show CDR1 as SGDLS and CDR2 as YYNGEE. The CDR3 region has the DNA TGTGCCAGCAGCGCCGACTCCTATGGCTACACCTTC. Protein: CASSADSYGYTF.

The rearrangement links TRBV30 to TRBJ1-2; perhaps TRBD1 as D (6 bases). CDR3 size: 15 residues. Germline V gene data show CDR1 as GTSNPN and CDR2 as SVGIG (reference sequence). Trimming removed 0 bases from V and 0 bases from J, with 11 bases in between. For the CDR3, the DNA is TGTGCCTGGAGTGTACAGGACAGCTCTAACTATGGCTACACCTTC. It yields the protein CAWSVQDSSNYGYTF.

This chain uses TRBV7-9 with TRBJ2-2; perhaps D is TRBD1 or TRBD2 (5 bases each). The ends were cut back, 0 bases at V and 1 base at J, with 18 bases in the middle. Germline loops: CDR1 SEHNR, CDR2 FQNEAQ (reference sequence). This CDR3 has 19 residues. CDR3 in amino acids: CASSLARAGRIGNTGELFF. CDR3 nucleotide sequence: TGTGCCAGCAGCTTAGCTCGGGCAGGGAGAATCGGGAACACCGGGGAGCTGTTTTTT.

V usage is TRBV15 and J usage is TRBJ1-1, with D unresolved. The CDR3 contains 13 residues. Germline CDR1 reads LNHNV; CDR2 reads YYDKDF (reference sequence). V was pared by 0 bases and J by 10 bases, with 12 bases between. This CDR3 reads CATSRDGVTRAFF. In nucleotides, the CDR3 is TGTGCCACCAGCAGAGATGGGGTGACGAGAGCTTTCTTT.

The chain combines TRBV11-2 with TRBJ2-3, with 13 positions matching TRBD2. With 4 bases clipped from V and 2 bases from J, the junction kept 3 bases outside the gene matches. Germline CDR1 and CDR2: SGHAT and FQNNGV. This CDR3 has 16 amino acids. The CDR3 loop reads CASSSGLAGFTDTQYF. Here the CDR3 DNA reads TGTGCCAGCAGCTCGGGACTAGCGGGATTCACAGATACGCAGTATTTT.

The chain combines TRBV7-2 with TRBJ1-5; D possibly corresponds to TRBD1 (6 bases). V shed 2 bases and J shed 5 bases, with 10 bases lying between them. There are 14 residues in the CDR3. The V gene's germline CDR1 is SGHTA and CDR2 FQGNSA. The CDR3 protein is CASSLRGGYQPQHF. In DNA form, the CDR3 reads TGTGCCAGCAGCTTAAGGGGGGGCTATCAGCCCCAGCATTTT.

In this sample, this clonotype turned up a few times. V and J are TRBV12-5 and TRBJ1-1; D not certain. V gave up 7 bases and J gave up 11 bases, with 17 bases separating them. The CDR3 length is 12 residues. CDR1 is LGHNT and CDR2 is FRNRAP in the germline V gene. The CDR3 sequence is CASALDYPRAFF. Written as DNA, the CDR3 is TGTGCTAGTGCTCTAGACTACCCAAGGGCTTTCTTT.

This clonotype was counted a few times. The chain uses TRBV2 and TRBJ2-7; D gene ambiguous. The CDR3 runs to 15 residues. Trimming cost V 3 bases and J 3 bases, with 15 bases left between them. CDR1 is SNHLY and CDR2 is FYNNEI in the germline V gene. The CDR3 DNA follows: TGTGCCAGCAGTGAGCGGTCCTGGGGAAACTACGAGCAGTACTTC. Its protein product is CASSERSWGNYEQYF. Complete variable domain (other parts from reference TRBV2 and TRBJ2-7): EPEVTQTPSHQVTQMGQEVILRCVPISNHLYFYWYRQILGQKVEFLVSFYNNEISEKSEIFDDQFSVERPDGSNFTLKIRSTKLEDSAMYFCASSERSWGNYEQYFGPGTRLTVT.